This T cell receptor (beta chain) was identified during a study of T cell changes during pregnancy in multiple sclerosis. TCRdb's copy holds only in-frame clones and misses some; the assay was immunoSEQ multiplex PCR. The table has tens of thousands of clones, roughly 90% seen once. The germline gives CDR1 SEHNR, CDR2 FQNEAQ (reference sequence). V lost 6 bases to trimming and J lost 7 bases, with 10 bases between them. This CDR3 spans 12 amino acids. The V and J genes are TRBV7-9 and TRBJ2-1; D gene unclear. The TCR was taken from a female donor with multiple sclerosis, enrolled in a pregnancy study. The input for sequencing was peripheral blood, taken in the second trimester of pregnancy. The CDR3 protein is CASSQLENEQFF. CDR3 coding DNA: TGTGCCAGCAGTCAACTCGAAAATGAGCAGTTCTTC.